This T cell receptor (beta chain) was found in a study of blood T cell repertoires in COVID-19 (TCRdb year 2020). Some background on the complete study: Samples covering the acute and convalescent phases of COVID-19 were provided by collaborators in the United States, Italy and Spain. The material from the prospective study consisted of cDNA or gDNA derived from T cells, B-cell-depleted T cells, or PBMCs. Deeply sampled blood TCRbeta repertoires from subjects exposed to, actively infected with, or recovered from COVID-19 were included in the dataset. The repertoires were made available in a free public database intended to serve as a resource for research on the immune response to SARS-CoV-2. Samples were obtained from the ongoing ImmuneRACE study (first 160 participants) and from over 1,000 subjects provided by 6 global collaborators. The sample metadata nearly always contained a de-identified subject ID, COVID-19 status, age in years and sex. Where available, HLA class I and class II types were taken from metadata supplied by the sample provider and were not determined by assay-based typing.

Whole blood was collected in K2EDTA tubes by collaborating institutions according to the institutions' own protocols. For TCRbeta analysis, collaborators shipped samples as frozen whole blood, isolated PBMCs, or DNA extracted from either of those sample types. The CDR3 starts with the cysteine, ends with the phenylalanine, and has 17 residues. Just CDR3 DNA is preserved here, 51 bases in frame from base 1. V ends up 5 bases short and J 3 bases short, with an unmatched junction base count of 15. The germline V gene gives CDR1 as SGHTA and CDR2 as FQGNSA. Results and caveats for the whole study, not just this receptor: The quantity of clinical and demographic metadata differed by source and by participant and was supplied without curation.

The immunoSEQ Assay, a bias-controlled multiplex PCR, was used to amplify TCRbeta CDR3 regions from genomic DNA. On the authors' methods: Within the assay, amplification of reference gene primers was used to estimate how many nucleated cells each sample contained. To quantify the absolute abundance of each unique TCRbeta CDR3 rearrangement, sequence reads were collapsed and filtered. For each sample, productive Simpson clonality was calculated by taking the square root of Simpson's diversity index across productive rearrangements. Held by TCRdb, this immuneACCESS table contains in-frame sequences only and omits some clones. Under half of the omission traces to an unresolved V gene where checked; the cause of the rest is unknown. V and J calls and clone size follow that table, whereas D and trimming were derived from the DNA. The sample has about 180,000 clones on record, approximately 86% of them singletons. The ten largest make up 1.5% to 2% of the sample.

This clone appeared a single time. The antigen it recognizes is unknown. No per-base quality is available; no much larger clone lies one base away. The receptor comes from a woman aged 50 to 65 with acute or convalescent COVID-19. The sequencing input was peripheral blood. The V and J segments used are TRBV7-2 and TRBJ1-2, with 7 central nucleotides matching TRBD1. The base sequence is TGTGCCAGCAGCCCAAGGACAGGTCGGGGGTTGGACTATGGCTACACCTTC. Its protein reads: CASSPRTGRGLDYGYTF.